The 20 T cell receptor beta chains below come from one sample, sequenced in a study of blood T cell repertoires in COVID-19. Here immunoSEQ multiplex PCR was the method, and the copy in TCRdb shows in-frame clones only, minus some. The sample has around 150,000 clones, about 83% seen once. Material for sequencing was peripheral blood. These receptors were taken from a man aged 45-60 years with acute or convalescent COVID-19.

The V call is TRBV19, the J call TRBJ2-2; a possible D gene is TRBD1 (5 bases). The CDR3 sequence is 15 residues long. With 7 bases removed from V and 0 bases from J, the gap between germline ends came to 12 bases. Germline V gene lookup returns CDR1 LNHDA and CDR2 SQIVND (reference sequence). CDR3 in DNA: TGTGCCAGTAAGGGGCCCACAGCGAACACCGGGGAGCTGTTTTTT. It translates to CASKGPTANTGELFF.

There are a few counts of this clone. The V gene is TRBV28, the J gene TRBJ2-7; perhaps TRBD2 as D (7 bases). This CDR3 is built from 14 residues. The germline V gene has CDR1 MDHEN and CDR2 SYDVKM. V was pared by 7 bases and J by 6 bases, with 19 bases between. CDR3 sequence reads: CASTQGGVVGEQYF. DNA for the CDR3: TGTGCCAGCACCCAAGGGGGGGTAGTGGGCGAGCAGTACTTC.

The chain employs TRBV5-8 and TRBJ2-2, with 10 positions matching TRBD1. Per germline, CDR1 SGHTS and CDR2 YDEGEE. Trimming cost V 3 bases and J 5 bases; bases outside gene matches: 7. This CDR3 contains 16 residues. CDR3 sequence (DNA): TGTGCCAGCAGCTCCCGGGACAGGGGAGAGACCGGGGAGCTGTTTTTT. Translating gives CASSSRDRGETGELFF.

The J gene is TRBJ2-7, the V gene TRBV2, with D tentatively TRBD1 (5 bases). Between the trimmed V and J ends, which lost 6 bases and 3 bases, there was a span of 15 bases. Germline loops: CDR1 SNHLY, CDR2 FYNNEI. The CDR3 covers 14 residues. CDR3 sequence (DNA): TGTGCCAGCAGCACCCAGGGTACGGGCTACGAGCAGTACTTC. This codes for CASSTQGTGYEQYF.

This rearrangement joins TRBV19 to TRBJ1-1, with 12 nucleotides matching TRBD1. Losses at the gene ends were 5 bases for V and 4 bases for J; bases not matched to a gene: 8. The CDR3 runs to 16 residues. In germline, CDR1 is LNHDA, CDR2 SQIVND (reference sequence). The CDR3 region has the DNA TGTGCCAGTAGTCTCGGGACAGGGGGCATGGGCACTGAAGCTTTCTTT. Its translation is CASSLGTGGMGTEAFF.

Here the CDR3 reads CASSAGQAFSGNTIYF. Written as DNA, the CDR3 is TGCGCCAGCAGCGCAGGACAGGCTTTCTCTGGAAACACCATATATTTT. The chain couples TRBV5-1 to TRBJ1-3, with TRBD1 identical over 7 bases. CDR1 and CDR2 from the germline V gene are SGHRS and YFSETQ. The CDR3 runs to 16 residues. The junction had 7 bases not matched to a gene; V was cut back by 4 bases and J by 0 bases. Full variable domain (outside the CDR3, taken from reference TRBV5-1 and TRBJ1-3): KAGVTQTPRYLIKTRGQQVTLSCSPISGHRSVSWYQQTPGQGLQFLFEYFSETQRNKGNFPGRFSGRQFSNSRSEMNVSTLELGDSALYLCASSAGQAFSGNTIYFGEGSWLTVV.

The gene calls are TRBV21-1 and TRBJ2-5; the table's D gene call, TRBD2, was not cross checked with the DNA. TRBV21-1 is recorded as a pseudogene. This CDR3 comprises 16 residues. CDR3 bases: TGTGCCAGCAGCAAAGCGCTTCAGCGGGGAAGAGAGACCCAGTACTTC. This sequence encodes CASSKALQRGRETQYF.

This chain uses TRBV24-1 with TRBJ2-3; 8 positions agree with TRBD2. Per germline, CDR1 KGHDR and CDR2 SFDVKD. This CDR3 contains 14 residues. With V trimmed by 3 bases and J by 4 bases, 2 bases remained unmatched. The CDR3 bases are TGTGCCACCAGTGATCCGACTAGCGCAGATACGCAGTATTTT. The encoded protein is CATSDPTSADTQYF.

Only one count was recorded for this clone. The rearrangement links TRBV19 to TRBJ1-1; 7 bases are a match to TRBD1. The J segment lost 8 bases and the V segment lost 10 bases, leaving 13 bases of the junction unmatched. The CDR3 has 13 residues. Germline V gene sequence: CDR1 LNHDA, CDR2 SQIVND (reference sequence). As DNA, the CDR3 is TGTGCCACTACGACAGGGTATGGGGGGGAAGCTTTCTTT. Translating it yields CATTTGYGGEAFF.

This clone was seen only a few times. The gene calls are TRBV28 and TRBJ2-1, with 11 bases lining up with TRBD1. Germline V lookup: CDR1 MDHEN, CDR2 SYDVKM. V shed 8 bases, J shed 5 bases, and the junction held 5 bases outside the gene matches. This CDR3 spans 14 amino acids. The CDR3 protein is CASGQGAGNNEQFF. CDR3 bases: TGTGCCAGCGGACAGGGGGCGGGGAACAATGAGCAGTTCTTC. Based on the CDR3 plus reference TRBV28 and TRBJ2-1, the full variable domain is DVKVTQSSRYLVKRTGEKVFLECVQDMDHENMFWYRQDPGLGLRLIYFSYDVKMKEKGDIPEGYSVSREKKERFSLILESASTNQTSMYLCASGQGAGNNEQFFGPGTRLTVL.

The chain links TRBV29-1 to TRBJ2-1; 7 nucleotides align to TRBD1. This CDR3 is built from 12 residues. From germline, CDR1 is SQVTM and CDR2 ANQGSEA. Trimming at V came to 2 bases and at J to 8 bases, leaving 3 bases not matched to a gene. CDR3 sequence: CSVERGGHEQFF. The CDR3 DNA reads as TGCAGCGTTGAAAGAGGGGGCCATGAGCAGTTCTTC.

The CDR3: CASSTKPGQKNYEQYV. CDR3 DNA sequence: TGTGCCAGCAGCACTAAACCCGGACAGAAAAACTACGAGCAGTACGTC. This chain connects TRBV5-5 to TRBJ2-7; the D gene is possibly TRBD1 (6 bases). Per the germline V gene, CDR1 is SGHKS and CDR2 is YYEKEE (reference sequence). Trimming shortened V by 4 bases and J by 3 bases, and 20 bases separated the two germline ends. The CDR3 sequence is 16 residues long.

The chain couples TRBV6-4 to TRBJ1-1; no clear D. The CDR3 is 14 residues long. V gave up 2 bases and J gave up 5 bases, with 12 bases separating them. The germline gives CDR1 MRHNA, CDR2 SNTAGT. The DNA of the CDR3 is TGTGCCAGCAGTGACGGCAGTAGAGGGACTGAAGCTTTCTTT. It codes for CASSDGSRGTEAFF.

This chain links TRBV19 with TRBJ2-2; weak D call: TRBD1 (6 bases). The CDR3 consists of 17 residues. Trimming took 9 bases from V and 5 from J, leaving 25 bases between them. CDR1 is LNHDA, CDR2 SQIVND, per germline (reference sequence). The CDR3: CASKPSVGALGTGELFF. DNA for the CDR3: TGTGCCAGCAAACCGTCCGTGGGGGCGCTCGGGACCGGGGAGCTGTTTTTT.

This clone was picked up a small number of times. The CDR3 spells CASSWKQGTTGEQYF. CDR3 DNA sequence: TGCGCCAGCAGCTGGAAACAGGGTACTACGGGAGAGCAGTACTTC. The chain couples TRBV5-1 to TRBJ2-7; D is possibly TRBD1 (6 bases). Germline V gives CDR1 SGHRS, CDR2 YFSETQ. Trimming took 3 bases from V and 7 from J, leaving 20 bases between them. CDR3 size: 15 residues.

The chain joins TRBV3-1 (or the pseudogene TRBV3-2) to TRBJ2-5, with 7 bases matching TRBD2. Germline V gives CDR1 LGHDT, CDR2 YNNKEL (reference sequence). The CDR3 runs 15 residues. Losses at the gene ends were 4 bases for V and 3 bases for J; bases not matched to a gene: 8. The CDR3 here is CASSPRPSGEETQYF. The CDR3 coding sequence is TGTGCCAGCAGCCCAAGACCTAGCGGAGAAGAGACCCAGTACTTC.

Here the CDR3 reads CASPSQGIFTGELFF. The CDR3 DNA is TGTGCCAGCCCCTCTCAGGGAATCTTTACCGGGGAGCTGTTTTTT. V usage is TRBV7-2 and J usage is TRBJ2-2; possible D gene TRBD1, 5 bases. CDR1 SGHTA and CDR2 FQGNSA come from the germline V gene. Deletions cut 8 bases from V and 5 bases from J, with 18 bases between. This CDR3 is 15 amino acids long.

The chain joins TRBV9 to TRBJ1-3, with 7 bases aligning to TRBD1. The junction had 2 bases not matched to a gene; V was cut back by 2 bases and J by 0 bases. The CDR3 runs 15 residues. The germline V gene has CDR1 SGDLS and CDR2 YYNGEE. The CDR3, as DNA: TGTGCCAGCAGCGTCCGACAGGGCTCTGGAAACACCATATATTTT. This sequence encodes CASSVRQGSGNTIYF.

This clone was seen just once. The chain recombines TRBV11-3 with TRBJ2-5; TRBD2 matches 9 bases. The CDR3 covers 14 residues. With V trimmed by 5 bases and J by 2 bases, 3 bases remained unmatched. Looked up from germline, CDR1 is SGHNT and CDR2 is YENEEA. The CDR3, as DNA: TGTGCCAGCAGCGAAACTAGCGGGCAAGAGACCCAGTACTTC. This translates into CASSETSGQETQYF.

This chain uses TRBV19 with TRBJ1-5; D might be TRBD1 (5 bases). This CDR3 region has 15 residues. V was shortened by 1 base and J by 4 bases, with 11 bases between the two germline ends. The V gene's germline CDR1 is LNHDA and CDR2 SQIVND (reference sequence). The CDR3 here is CASSIVVQGNQPQHF. CDR3 coding DNA: TGTGCCAGTAGTATAGTAGTCCAGGGTAATCAGCCCCAGCATTTT.